This passage covers 12 T cell receptor beta chains from one sample sequenced in a study of blood T cell repertoires in COVID-19. The method was immunoSEQ multiplex PCR; TCRdb's version includes in-frame clones alone and lacks a portion of them. The table has a few hundred thousand clones, less than 90% seen once. What was sequenced was PBMCs or T cells enriched from blood (not recorded which). These receptors were obtained from a woman aged 60-75 years who had recovered from COVID-19.

Of note for this clone: The DNA is omitted, as the CDR3 cannot be located on it reliably, and the CDR3 follows TCRdb's listing. The CDR3: CASSSSTDYNSPLHF. The rearrangement links TRBV6-5 to TRBJ1-6; the table's D gene call, TRBD1, was not cross checked with the DNA. The CDR3 region is 15 residues in length, termini included. CDR1 and CDR2 from the germline V gene are MNHEY and SVGAGI.

V gene TRBV24-1 combines with J gene TRBJ2-1, with a tentative D call TRBD1 (7 bases). The V gene's germline CDR1 is KGHDR and CDR2 SFDVKD. The CDR3 is 17 amino acids. Trimming took off 4 bases at V and 0 bases at J, with 15 bases between the two ends. Here the CDR3 DNA reads TGTGCCACCAGTGAGGGGGGACAGCCGACCTCCTACAATGAGCAGTTCTTC. Protein: CATSEGGQPTSYNEQFF.

This clone was recorded a few times. The rearrangement joins TRBV7-9 to TRBJ1-5; no reliable D call. Looked up from germline, CDR1 is SEHNR and CDR2 is FQNEAQ (reference sequence). Trimming removed 6 bases at V and 0 bases at J, with 9 bases between. This CDR3 contains 14 residues. This CDR3 is CASSSGFSNQPQHF. The CDR3 bases are TGTGCCAGCAGTTCCGGGTTTAGCAATCAGCCCCAGCATTTT.

The rearrangement uses TRBV3-1 (or the pseudogene TRBV3-2) and TRBJ1-2; D gene unclear. Trimming stripped 1 base from V and 8 bases from J, with 14 bases between. The V gene's germline CDR1 is LGHDT and CDR2 YNNKEL (reference sequence). This CDR3 is 14 amino acids long. CDR3 coding DNA: TGTGCCAGCAGCCAAGGGTTCACAGCGGGGGGCTACACCTTC. Translated, it gives CASSQGFTAGGYTF.

The chain has TRBV2 and TRBJ1-3, with a weak D call TRBD1 (5 bases). Germline loops: CDR1 SNHLY, CDR2 FYNNEI. The CDR3 length is 13 residues. Trimming pared 6 bases from V and 4 bases from J, leaving 10 bases between. The CDR3: CASSQDKGNTIYF. CDR3 DNA: TGTGCCAGCAGCCAGGACAAAGGAAACACCATATATTTT.

J is TRBJ2-7 and V is TRBV6-5, with a weak D call TRBD1 (5 bases). Looked up from germline, CDR1 is MNHEY and CDR2 is SVGAGI. The CDR3 has 13 amino acids. The V end was cut by 5 bases, the J end by 3 bases, with 11 bases between. CDR3 nucleotides: TGTGCCAGCAGTCAGGGCCGAAACTACGAGCAGTACGTC. The encoded protein is CASSQGRNYEQYV.

The chain carries TRBV5-6 and TRBJ2-1, with TRBD1 matching 8 bases. The germline CDR1 and CDR2 sequences are SGHDT and YYEEEE. V lost 3 bases to trimming and J lost 12 bases; unmatched junction nucleotides: 5. The CDR3 runs 12 residues. CDR3 in amino acids: CASSSTGTGQFF. For the CDR3, the DNA is TGTGCCAGCAGCTCGACAGGGACAGGGCAGTTCTTC.

The rearrangement links TRBV6-5 to TRBJ2-7, with D maybe TRBD2 (5 bases). Germline-derived CDR1 and CDR2 are MNHEY and SVGAGI. There are 14 residues in the CDR3. Trimming took off 4 bases at V and 3 bases at J, with 13 bases between the two ends. CDR3 DNA: TGTGCCAGCAGTTTTAAACGGGGAAACTACGAGCAGTACGTC. This gives the protein CASSFKRGNYEQYV.

The chain uses TRBV24-1 and TRBJ2-1; TRBD1 agrees at 9 bases. This CDR3 has 16 amino acids. The trim removed 4 bases at V and 4 bases at J, leaving 7 bases unmatched. Germline V lookup: CDR1 KGHDR, CDR2 SFDVKD. This CDR3 reads CATSEARDRVYNEQFF. The CDR3 nucleotides read TGTGCCACCAGTGAAGCCCGGGACAGGGTATACAATGAGCAGTTCTTC.

This clone has only a few counts. V gene TRBV4-2 combines with J gene TRBJ1-2; D gene ambiguous. This CDR3 region has 14 residues. CDR1 and CDR2 (germline): LGHNA, YNFKEQ. With 2 bases removed from V and 1 base from J, the gap between germline ends came to 8 bases. CDR3 nucleotides: TGTGCCAGCAGCCAAAAATACGGTAACTATGGCTACACCTTC. It specifies CASSQKYGNYGYTF.

This chain links TRBV29-1 with TRBJ2-5; 10 positions match TRBD2. V was clipped by 8 bases and J by 4 bases; unmatched bases: 7. Germline V gives CDR1 SQVTM, CDR2 ANQGSEA. The CDR3 spans 13 residues. The CDR3 sequence is CSSVAGGRETQYF. The CDR3, as DNA: TGCAGCTCAGTAGCGGGGGGTCGAGAGACCCAGTACTTC.

The V and J genes are TRBV28 and TRBJ1-1, with 8 bases that match TRBD1. The CDR3 loop spans 11 amino acids. The V gene's germline CDR1 is MDHEN and CDR2 SYDVKM. The V segment lost 6 bases and the J segment 6 bases; nucleotides outside the gene matches: 0. CDR3 bases: TGTGCCAGCAGACAGGGGGCTGAAGCTTTCTTT. It is translated as CASRQGAEAFF.